The entry below gives a single TCR beta chain sequence along with its context. Its target is unknown. CD45RO-negative cells were positively selected for CCR7, leaving out terminally differentiated effector memory CD45RA+ cells. CDR1 is SGHNT and CDR2 is YYREEE in the germline V gene (reference sequence). The CDR3 is 16 residues long. V lost 0 bases, J lost 1 base, and 3 bases stayed unmatched. This specimen belongs to a study of shared clonotypes between healthy human individuals. Study context: The study drew on a couple of women and three men aged 18 to 49 as donors.

For every subset, genomic DNA was evenly distributed across several immunoSEQ plates. This table comes from immunoSEQ multiplex PCR, and its TCRdb copy is limited to in-frame clones, with some not included. Found here are more than 500,000 clones, around 96% of them singletons; the top ten hold about 0.11%. The study, taken as a whole, reports: Depth of sequencing was expected to influence donor clonotype sharing. Several donors showed sharing of around 5.3% of naive CD4 clonotypes.

Sequenced input: naive CD8+ T cells sorted from blood. The gene calls are TRBV5-4 and TRBJ2-1; 8 nucleotides line up with TRBD2. The origin of this receptor is a woman aged 25-40 years in good health. The CDR3 is CASSLDLAGSYNEQFF. CDR3 coding DNA: TGTGCCAGCAGCTTGGACCTAGCGGGTTCCTACAATGAGCAGTTCTTC.